A selection of T cell receptor beta chains follows, all from one sample in a study of T cell responses to AZD1222 COVID-19 vaccine. The method was immunoSEQ multiplex PCR; TCRdb's version includes in-frame clones alone and lacks a portion of them. The sample has roughly 140,000 clones, around nine tenths seen once. The sample here was peripheral blood, taken 28 days after the second AZD1222 dose. These receptors came from an adult who received the AZD1222 COVID-19 vaccine. Both conserved end residues are part of each CDR3. The order of the fields is clone size, V gene, J gene, D gene, CDR3 protein, CDR3 DNA. D genes are given only for firm matches. The listing skips clone size in some rows; elsewhere it reads once, few, many or a size class.

.,TRBV6-5,TRBJ1-2,.,CASSYDSYGYTF,TGTGCCAGCAGTTACGACAGCTATGGCTACACCTTC
.,TRBV27,TRBJ1-1,.,CASSSRDGRMNTEAFF,TGTGCCAGCAGTTCACGGGACGGCCGCATGAACACTGAAGCTTTCTTT
.,TRBV11-1,TRBJ1-1,.,CASSSGGAGETEAFF,TGTGCCAGCAGTTCGGGAGGGGCAGGGGAAACTGAAGCTTTCTTT
.,TRBV30,TRBJ1-3,TRBD1,CAWSPNRGGNTIYF,TGTGCCTGGAGCCCAAACAGGGGGGGAAACACCATATATTTT
once,TRBV29-1,TRBJ1-2,.,CSAFVGFYGYTF,TGCAGCGCCTTTGTAGGCTTCTATGGCTACACCTTC
.,TRBV12-3/TRBV12-4,TRBJ2-2,.,CASSFGVPGELFF,TGTGCCAGCAGTTTCGGGGTACCCGGGGAGCTGTTTTTT
once,TRBV5-6,TRBJ1-1,.,CASSPHPQGGTEAFF,TGTGCCAGCAGTCCACACCCCCAGGGTGGCACTGAAGCTTTCTTT
.,TRBV10-3,TRBJ2-7,.,CAISEPRWGPSYEQYF,TGTGCCATCAGTGAGCCCCGATGGGGACCTTCCTACGAGCAGTACTTC
.,TRBV16,TRBJ1-4,.,CASSQSRGRGEKLFF,TGTGCCAGCAGCCAATCGAGGGGTCGCGGTGAAAAACTGTTTTTT
.,TRBV6-6,TRBJ2-1,.,CASSRTSYNEQFF,TGTGCCAGCAGCCGGACTTCCTACAATGAGCAGTTCTTC
.,TRBV28,TRBJ1-2,.,CASSLSADSYGYTF,TGTGCCAGCAGTTTATCGGCAGATTCGTATGGCTACACCTTC
.,TRBV19,TRBJ2-7,TRBD1,CASSIPRTGGEQYF,TGTGCCAGTAGTATTCCGCGGACAGGGGGCGAGCAGTACTTC
.,TRBV28,TRBJ1-2,TRBD1,CASSPGQGWGYTF,TGTGCCAGCAGTCCCGGACAGGGGTGGGGCTACACCTTC
.,TRBV11-3,TRBJ1-1,TRBD1,CASSHDRGFRTEAFF,TGTGCCAGCAGCCATGACAGGGGATTTAGGACTGAAGCTTTCTTT
.,TRBV19,TRBJ2-2,.,CASSISSSNTGELFF,TGTGCCAGTAGTATCTCAAGCTCGAACACCGGGGAGCTGTTTTTT
.,TRBV6-1,TRBJ1-4,.,CASSESRIDEKLFF,TGTGCCAGCAGTGAATCCAGGATCGATGAAAAACTGTTTTTT
.,TRBV29-1,TRBJ2-1,TRBD2,CSAQRGRGNEQFF,TGCAGCGCCCAGCGGGGGAGAGGGAATGAGCAGTTCTTC
.,TRBV30,TRBJ1-3,.,CAWKGSGNTIYF,TGTGCCTGGAAGGGTTCAGGAAACACCATATATTTT